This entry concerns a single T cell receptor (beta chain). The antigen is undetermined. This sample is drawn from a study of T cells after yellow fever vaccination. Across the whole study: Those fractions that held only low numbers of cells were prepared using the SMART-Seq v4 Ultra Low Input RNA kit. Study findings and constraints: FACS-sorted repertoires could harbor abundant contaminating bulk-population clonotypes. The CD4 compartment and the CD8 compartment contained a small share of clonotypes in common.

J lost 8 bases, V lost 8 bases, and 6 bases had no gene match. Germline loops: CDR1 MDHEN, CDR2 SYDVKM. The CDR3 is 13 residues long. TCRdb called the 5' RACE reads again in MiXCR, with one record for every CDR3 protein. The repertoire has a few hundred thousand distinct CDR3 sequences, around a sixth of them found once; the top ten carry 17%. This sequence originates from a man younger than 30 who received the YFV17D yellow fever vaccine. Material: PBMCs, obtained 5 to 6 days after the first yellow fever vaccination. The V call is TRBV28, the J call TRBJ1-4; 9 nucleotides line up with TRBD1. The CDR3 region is CASGGQGLEKLFF. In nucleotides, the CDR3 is TGTGCCAGCGGGGGACAGGGTTTAGAAAAACTGTTTTTT.